Shown below are 14 T cell receptor beta chains from a single sample sequenced in a study of human T cells and chemical hapten exposure listed by TCRdb under 2021. The library was generated by RACE. The sequencer was a NextSeq 500. The public reads were reprocessed in TCRdb via fastp at Q25 and MiXCR, keeping in-frame beta chains. Every distinct CDR3 protein forms one entry, paired with its most common genes and DNA. In all, the sample holds about 81,000 distinct CDR3 sequences, and 7% to 8% of those were seen once. Of the sample, about 1.6% falls within the top ten clones. The sample's time point, from its label and the paper: patch test 1, 2 weeks after DPC sensitization. The intended sense of this specimen's treatment or condition label: therapeutic diphenylcyclopropenone sensitization with weekly scalp DPC. This material consisted of whole blood, taken in connection with sensitization to the hapten diphenylcyclopropenone (DPC). All receptors come from a woman under 40 with alopecia areata. Some clones in this sample may be carry-over from other donors' samples.

This clonotype was detected ten times or more. The V call is TRBV12-5, the J call TRBJ1-1; no firm D call. In germline, CDR1 is LGHNT, CDR2 FRNRAP. The CDR3 length is 14 residues. V was clipped by 0 bases and J by 0 bases, with 5 bases between them. Written as DNA, the CDR3 is TGTGCTAGTGGTTTGGTACGGGTGAACACTGAAGCTTTCTTT. It encodes CASGLVRVNTEAFF. Looking up the rest from reference TRBV12-5 and TRBJ1-1 gives the full variable domain: DARVTQTPRHKVTEMGQEVTMRCQPILGHNTVFWYRQTMMQGLELLAYFRNRAPLDDSGMPKDRFSAEMPDATLATLKIQPSEPRDSAVYFCASGLVRVNTEAFFGQGTRLTVV.

This chain joins TRBV5-1 and TRBJ1-2; possibly TRBD1 for D (6 bases). Trimming took off 4 bases at V and 3 bases at J, with 10 bases between the two ends. The CDR3 is made up of 13 amino acids. Germline V lookup: CDR1 SGHRS, CDR2 YFSETQ. As DNA, the CDR3 is TGCGCCAGCAGCAACAGGGTAGACTATGGCTACACCTTC. Translating gives CASSNRVDYGYTF.

This clonotype showed up just a few times. J is TRBJ1-1 and V is TRBV3-1; TRBD1 might be the D (5 bases). The CDR3 loop spans 14 amino acids. Germline CDR1 and CDR2: LGHDT and YNNKEL (reference sequence). The V and J ends lost 4 bases and 5 bases respectively, with 14 bases between them. CDR3 in amino acids: CASSLRQGWTEAFF. Here the CDR3 DNA reads TGTGCCAGCAGCCTACGGCAGGGTTGGACTGAAGCTTTCTTT.

This chain uses TRBV27 with TRBJ1-6; D is perhaps TRBD1 (5 bases). With 5 bases removed from V and 10 bases from J, the gap between germline ends came to 21 bases. CDR3 length: 16 amino acids. CDR1 and CDR2 (germline): MNHEY, SMNVEV (reference sequence). The CDR3: CASSPDFGGSRSPLHF. CDR3 in DNA: TGTGCCAGCAGTCCGGACTTTGGGGGGTCGCGCTCACCCCTCCACTTT.

As regards this clonotype: One base away lies a much larger clone, so this may be a sequencing read error. It is unclear where the CDR3 begins or ends on the DNA, so no DNA is shown, and the CDR3 is as TCRdb lists it. This chain connects TRBV12-3 or TRBV12-4 to TRBJ1-1. The CDR3 is 16 residues long, counting both termini. This CDR3 reads CASSLYVGPGGTEAFF.

This clonotype was found many times. V usage is TRBV6-6 and J usage is TRBJ2-2; TRBD1 matches at 9 bases. The junction had 9 bases not matched to a gene; V was cut back by 4 bases and J by 3 bases. The CDR3 totals 17 residues. From germline, CDR1 is MNHNY and CDR2 SVGAGI (reference sequence). The CDR3 region has the DNA TGTGCCAGCAGTTCCCCAAGACAGGGGGGTGACACCGGGGAGCTGTTTTTT. This translates into CASSSPRQGGDTGELFF.

Ten or more counts support this clonotype. V is TRBV7-9 and J is TRBJ2-3, with D hard to call. In germline, CDR1 is SEHNR, CDR2 FQNEAQ (reference sequence). The V end lost 5 bases, the J end lost 2 bases, and 5 bases lay between the germline ends. The CDR3 totals 12 residues. This CDR3 is CASSPYTDTQYF. The CDR3, as DNA: TGTGCCAGCAGCCCTTACACAGATACGCAGTATTTT.

This clonotype was seen repeatedly, ten times or more. V usage is TRBV7-9 and J usage is TRBJ2-3; D is unclear. Germline V CDR1 and CDR2: SEHNR, FQNEAQ (reference sequence). The CDR3 runs to 14 residues. Trimming removed 6 bases from V and 4 bases from J, with 14 bases in between. This CDR3 is CASSQLSRADTQYF. The CDR3 bases are TGTGCCAGCAGTCAACTCAGTCGCGCAGATACGCAGTATTTT.

This clonotype was recorded many times. The chain links TRBV27 to TRBJ2-3; unclear D gene. CDR3 length: 15 residues. V dropped 0 bases and J dropped 5 bases, with 12 bases sitting between them. Germline V CDR1 and CDR2: MNHEY, SMNVEV (reference sequence). The CDR3 region has the DNA TGTGCCAGCAGTTTATCGCTTGGGCAGCAAGATACGCAGTATTTT. It translates to CASSLSLGQQDTQYF.

This clonotype was recorded at least ten times. The chain recombines TRBV2 with TRBJ1-2; no definite D call. Looked up from germline, CDR1 is SNHLY and CDR2 is FYNNEI. The CDR3 has 11 residues. Trimming removed 7 bases at V and 1 base at J, with 4 bases between. The DNA for the CDR3 is TGTGCCAGCACCGATAACTATGGCTACACCTTC. It codes for CASTDNYGYTF.

This clonotype was picked up many times. CDR3 in DNA: TGTGCCAGCAGCGGACGACTAGCGGGGGTTGGGGAGCTGTTTTTT. Translated, it gives CASSGRLAGVGELFF. The chain couples TRBV9 to TRBJ2-2; TRBD2 matches at 12 bases. CDR3 length equals 15 residues. Germline CDR1 is SGDLS and CDR2 is YYNGEE. Unmatched junction bases numbered 5, after V lost 3 bases and J lost 8 bases.

The genes are TRBV7-9 and TRBJ2-3, with 7 bases identical to TRBD1. Germline trimming cut 5 bases from V and 5 bases from J; bases unmatched to any gene: 10. The CDR3 is 15 residues long. Germline assignment: CDR1 SEHNR and CDR2 FQNEAQ (reference sequence). CDR3 sequence (DNA): TGTGCCAGCAGCCCAGCGGCCAGGGGGAAAGATACGCAGTATTTT. Encoded protein: CASSPAARGKDTQYF.

For this clonotype: This sequence may be a read error, since a much larger clone differs from it by one base. V gene TRBV6-5 combines with J gene TRBJ2-7, with 9 bases aligning to TRBD1. Looked up from germline, CDR1 is MNHEY and CDR2 is SVGAGI. Trimming cost V 2 bases and J 6 bases; bases outside gene matches: 8. CDR3 length: 15 amino acids. The chain's CDR3 is CASSYDGTGWREQYF. For the CDR3, the DNA is TGTGCCAGCAGTTACGATGGGACAGGGTGGCGCGAGCAGTACTTC.

This clonotype appeared many times. The chain uses TRBV2 and TRBJ2-1; 8 nucleotides line up with TRBD2. V was clipped by 6 bases and J by 5 bases; unmatched bases: 9. This CDR3 region has 15 residues. CDR1 is SNHLY and CDR2 is FYNNEI in the germline V gene. The CDR3 DNA sequence: TGTGCCAGCAGAAGGCGGGGGGCAGATCACAATGAGCAGTTCTTC. This sequence encodes CASRRRGADHNEQFF.